In its sample, the clone carrying this T cell receptor (beta chain) was seen many times. Its cognate antigen is unknown. Each cDNA held unique molecular identifiers, and template switching gave it a universal primer site. Each CDR3 protein gets one entry after TCRdb re-called the 5' RACE reads with MiXCR. This table has about 720,000 distinct CDR3 sequences, 8% to 9% appearing once. From germline, CDR1 is WSHSY and CDR2 SAAADI. The CDR3 length is 16 residues. J gave up 3 bases and V 2 bases, and 5 bases lay outside the gene matches. The data were taken from a study of identical twins. Study observations and caveats: Fewer insertions were carried by abundant cord blood beta clonotypes, but none was seen in memory repertoires. Out-of-frame alpha sequences common to twins exhibited a surplus of low generation probability.

This sample was also put to use in a study of yellow fever vaccine responses in identical twins.

The material sequenced was PBMCs. This TCR was recovered from a woman under 30 in good health. The chain recombines TRBV10-2 with TRBJ2-5; 11 bases agree with TRBD2. The CDR3 nucleotides are TGCGCCAGCAGTGAGGCTAGCGGGAGGAGGGAAGAGACCCAGTACTTC. Amino acids: CASSEASGRREETQYF.